These T cell receptor beta chains were read from a single sample in a study of control samples from healthy donors and cancer patients. Measured with immunoSEQ multiplex PCR; TCRdb has only the in-frame clones, and not every one. This sample has under 450,000 clones, with more than 80% found just once. Sequencing was performed on PBMCs. Receptors originate from a man aged 35 to 55 with head and neck cancer. Both conserved end residues are part of each CDR3. A D gene is named only where the DNA matches it firmly. Not all rows give a size; the values are once, few, many and, for expanded clones, a class.

NA	19	TRBJ2-6	TRBV28	NA	CASGTGSYLTLSGANVLTF	TGTGCCAGCGGCACCGGGTCCTACCTAACTCTCTCTGGGGCCAACGTCCTGACTTTC
NA	16	TRBJ2-7	TRBV21-1	NA	CASSRGDPFSVGEQYF	TGTGCCAGCAGCAGAGGGGACCCGTTTAGTGTGGGGGAGCAGTACTTC
TRBD2	13	TRBJ2-1	TRBV2	once	CASSLAGNNEQFF	TGTGCCAGCAGTCTAGCGGGAAACAATGAGCAGTTCTTC
TRBD1	14	TRBJ2-5	TRBV28	NA	CASSLRGPQETQYF	TGTGCCAGCAGCCTCAGGGGGCCCCAAGAGACCCAGTACTTC
NA	13	TRBJ1-1	TRBV4-3	NA	CASSQSNRAEAFF	TGCGCCAGCAGCCAATCGAACCGCGCTGAAGCTTTCTTT
TRBD2	20	TRBJ2-2	TRBV4-1	NA	CASSWALAGGPPPNTGELFF	TGCGCCAGCAGCTGGGCCCTAGCGGGAGGGCCCCCCCCGAACACCGGGGAGCTGTTTTTT
NA	15	TRBJ2-2	TRBV27	few	CASSRGLLNTGELFF	TGTGCCAGCAGTCGGGGGCTATTGAACACCGGGGAGCTGTTTTTT
NA	17	TRBJ1-6	TRBV11-2	NA	CASSLMGPSSYNSPLHF	TGTGCCAGCAGCTTAATGGGTCCGAGCTCCTATAATTCACCCCTCCACTTT
TRBD1	13	TRBJ2-7	TRBV18	NA	CASSRDRVNEQYF	TGTGCCAGCTCCCGGGACAGGGTTAACGAGCAGTACTTC
NA	15	TRBJ2-7	TRBV18	NA	CASSPVASLSYEQYF	TGTGCCAGCTCACCCGTTGCCAGTTTGAGCTACGAGCAGTACTTC
NA	12	TRBJ1-1	TRBV5-1	NA	CASSLAGEGAFF	TGCGCCAGCAGCTTGGCCGGGGAAGGAGCTTTCTTT
NA	11	TRBJ2-7	TRBV2	NA	CASSETYEQYF	TGTGCCAGCAGTGAAACCTACGAGCAGTACTTC
NA	14	TRBJ2-3	TRBV5-8	NA	CASSLGSGTDTQYF	TGTGCCAGCAGCCTGGGGTCAGGCACAGATACGCAGTATTTT
TRBD2	14	TRBJ2-2	TRBV19	NA	CASSKRGGHGELFF	TGTGCCAGTAGCAAGCGGGGGGGCCACGGGGAGCTGTTTTTT
NA	12	TRBJ2-1	TRBV7-2	NA	CASSAMWYEQFF	TGTGCCAGCAGCGCAATGTGGTATGAGCAGTTCTTC
NA	13	TRBJ2-3	TRBV10-1	NA	CASSEDFTDTQYF	TGCGCCAGCAGTGAGGATTTCACAGATACGCAGTATTTT
TRBD2	15	TRBJ2-1	TRBV28	NA	CASSLVASKGEGQFF	TGTGCCAGCAGTTTAGTGGCTAGTAAAGGGGAGGGGCAGTTCTTC
TRBD1	15	TRBJ2-1	TRBV9	few	CASTPGGSSYNEQFF	TGTGCCAGCACCCCAGGGGGAAGCTCCTACAATGAGCAGTTCTTC
TRBD1	17	TRBJ2-1	TRBV27	once	CASIQNHEGAHYNEQFF	TGTGCCAGCATTCAAAACCACGAGGGGGCACACTACAATGAGCAGTTCTTC
TRBD2	17	TRBJ2-3	TRBV27	NA	CASSLFGAGGPTDTQYF	TGTGCCAGCAGTTTATTCGGCGCGGGAGGCCCCACAGATACGCAGTATTTT
NA	16	TRBJ2-3	TRBV7-3	few	CASSPRKSAGTDTQYF	TGTGCCAGCAGCCCTCGGAAAAGCGCAGGCACAGATACGCAGTATTTT
NA	13	TRBJ2-7	TRBV6-2/TRBV6-3	NA	CASSYSLWSEQYF	TGTGCCAGCAGTTACTCGCTTTGGTCCGAGCAGTACTTC
NA	14	TRBJ2-7	TRBV7-9	NA	CASSSGDVSYEQYF	TGTGCCAGCAGCTCGGGCGACGTCTCCTACGAGCAGTACTTC
NA	15	TRBJ2-4	TRBV19	NA	CASSIVALAKNIQYF	TGTGCCAGTAGTATAGTAGCACTAGCCAAAAACATTCAGTACTTC